This paragraph reports one T cell receptor (beta chain). Assay: immunoSEQ multiplex PCR; the TCRdb copy retains only in-frame clones and omits some. The table records 200,000 to 250,000 clones, roughly 65% of them present only once. This sample stems from a study of cytotoxic CD8 clonotypes in ibrutinib-treated CLL. Looked up from germline, CDR1 is MNHEY and CDR2 is SMNVEV (reference sequence). V was cut by 2 bases and J by 0 bases, with 14 bases left in between. The CDR3 extends over 17 amino acids. J is TRBJ2-1 and V is TRBV27; D might be TRBD2 (6 bases). The sequencing used PBMCs, collected after 12 months of ibrutinib treatment. This TCR derives from a human donor with chronic lymphocytic leukemia. As DNA, the CDR3 is TGTGCCAGCAGTTTACTTGGAGGGAAGGGCTCCTACAATGAGCAGTTCTTC. It codes for CASSLLGGKGSYNEQFF.